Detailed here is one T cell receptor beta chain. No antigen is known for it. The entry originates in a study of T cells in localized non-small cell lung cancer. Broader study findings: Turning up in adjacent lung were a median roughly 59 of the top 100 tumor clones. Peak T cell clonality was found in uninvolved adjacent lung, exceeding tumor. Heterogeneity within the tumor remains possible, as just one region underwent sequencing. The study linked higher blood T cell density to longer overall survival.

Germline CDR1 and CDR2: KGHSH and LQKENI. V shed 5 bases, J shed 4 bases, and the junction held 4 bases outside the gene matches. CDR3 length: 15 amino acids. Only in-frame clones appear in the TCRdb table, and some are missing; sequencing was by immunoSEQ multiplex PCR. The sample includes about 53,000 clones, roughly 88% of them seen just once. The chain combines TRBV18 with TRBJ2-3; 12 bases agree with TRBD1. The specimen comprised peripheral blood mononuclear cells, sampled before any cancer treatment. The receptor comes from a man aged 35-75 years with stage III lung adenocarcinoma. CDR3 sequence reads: CASSAGTGGPDTQYF. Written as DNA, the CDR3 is TGTGCCAGCTCAGCCGGGACAGGGGGCCCAGATACGCAGTATTTT.